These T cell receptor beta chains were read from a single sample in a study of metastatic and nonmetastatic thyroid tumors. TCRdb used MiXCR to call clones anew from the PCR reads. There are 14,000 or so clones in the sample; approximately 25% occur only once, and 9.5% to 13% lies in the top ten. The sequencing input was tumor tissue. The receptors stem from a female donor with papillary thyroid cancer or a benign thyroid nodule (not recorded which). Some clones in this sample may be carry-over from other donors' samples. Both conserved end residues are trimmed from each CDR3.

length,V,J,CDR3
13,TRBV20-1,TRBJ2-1,SANLAGGGYNEQF
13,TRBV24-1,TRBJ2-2,ATSDVGHNTGELF
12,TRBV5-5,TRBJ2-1,ASSLGGPGNEQF
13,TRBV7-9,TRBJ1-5,ASILHGGENQPHH
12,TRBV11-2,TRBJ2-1,ASSFGTGDNEQF
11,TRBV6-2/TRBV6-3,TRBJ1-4,AARDRVLEKLF
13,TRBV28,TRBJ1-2,ASSGPGGASYRYT
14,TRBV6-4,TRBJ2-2,ASSYGQDGSTGELF
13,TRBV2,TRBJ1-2,ASSEWSGSLGGYT
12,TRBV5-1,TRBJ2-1,ASSLQSSYNEQF
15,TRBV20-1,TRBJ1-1,SARDRLKSGVNTEAF
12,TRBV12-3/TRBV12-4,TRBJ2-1,ASSSASSYNEQF
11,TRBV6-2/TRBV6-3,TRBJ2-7,VVPGPSSYEQY